These T cell receptor beta chains were read from a single sample in a study of blood T cell repertoires in COVID-19. Profiled with immunoSEQ multiplex PCR; TCRdb holds only in-frame clones, not every one. The table lists about 210,000 clones, 85% of them singletons. The sample comprised PBMCs or T cells enriched from blood (not recorded which). All receptors come from a man aged 35-49 years who had recovered from COVID-19. Each CDR3 is given with its conserved first and last residue. D genes are given only for firm matches. Size values are once, few and many counts, or a class for expanded clones, and some rows have none.

j_call clone_size v_call d_call cdr3_aa cdr3_nt
TRBJ1-6 . TRBV28 . CASKVLGGAMNSPLHF TGTGCCAGCAAAGTGCTTGGGGGGGCCATGAATTCACCCCTCCACTTT
TRBJ1-1 . TRBV4-3 . CASSPNRGPKLGTEAFF TGCGCCAGCAGCCCAAATAGAGGTCCCAAGTTGGGCACTGAAGCTTTCTTT
TRBJ1-2 . TRBV5-3 . CARQRGYTF TGTGCCAGACAGCGGGGCTACACCTTC
TRBJ2-2 . TRBV19 TRBD2 CASRQAGGPANTGELFF TGTGCCAGTCGACAAGCGGGAGGGCCCGCGAACACCGGGGAGCTGTTTTTT
TRBJ1-1 . TRBV18 . CASSPEQVMNTEAFF TGTGCCAGCTCACCGGAACAGGTGATGAACACTGAAGCTTTCTTT
TRBJ1-2 . TRBV6-5 TRBD1 CASVPDRGPYGYTF TGTGCCAGCGTACCGGACAGGGGGCCTTATGGCTACACCTTC
TRBJ1-1 . TRBV5-8 TRBD1 CASSDRTGVNTEAFF TGTGCCAGCAGCGACCGGACAGGGGTTAACACTGAAGCTTTCTTT
TRBJ2-1 . TRBV19 . CASSSFSQSYNEQFF TGTGCCAGTAGTTCGTTCTCGCAGTCCTACAATGAGCAGTTCTTC
TRBJ1-2 once TRBV6-6 TRBD1 CASRYRLDRANYGYTF TGTGCCAGCAGATATAGATTGGACAGGGCTAACTATGGCTACACCTTC
TRBJ2-5 . TRBV18 . CASSPPSARETQYF TGTGCCAGCTCACCACCGTCAGCGCGGGAGACCCAGTACTTC
TRBJ1-2 . TRBV27 TRBD1 CASRGQALKYGYTF TGTGCCAGCAGGGGACAGGCCTTAAAGTATGGCTACACCTTC
TRBJ1-2 . TRBV14 . CASSQEGGLYGYTF TGTGCCAGCAGCCAAGAGGGGGGACTTTATGGCTACACCTTC
TRBJ1-1 . TRBV29-1 . CSVEGDSLMNTEAFF TGCAGCGTTGAGGGGGACTCCTTAATGAACACTGAAGCTTTCTTT
TRBJ2-3 . TRBV3-1/TRBV3-2 TRBD2 CASSQDGGLAGGDTQYF TGTGCCAGCAGCCAAGATGGGGGACTAGCGGGAGGAGATACGCAGTATTTT
TRBJ2-7 . TRBV7-6 . CASSLEHNIPGEQYF TGTGCCAGCAGCTTAGAGCATAATATCCCGGGGGAGCAGTACTTC
TRBJ2-5 . TRBV15 . CATSRVPEEWETQYF TGTGCCACCAGCAGAGTCCCGGAGGAGTGGGAGACCCAGTACTTC
TRBJ1-2 . TRBV5-6 . CASSSRAGLGVYGYTF TGTGCCAGCAGCTCTAGGGCGGGACTAGGAGTCTATGGCTACACCTTC
TRBJ2-1 . TRBV10-3 . CAMRGSSSYNEQFF TGTGCCATGCGGGGCAGCAGCTCCTACAATGAGCAGTTCTTC
TRBJ2-1 . TRBV25-1 TRBD2 CASTPSGKNDNEQFF TGTGCCAGCACCCCTAGCGGGAAAAACGACAATGAGCAGTTCTTC
TRBJ2-1 . TRBV5-1 . CASSGGGLGYNEQFF TGCGCCAGCAGCGGCGGAGGACTCGGTTACAATGAGCAGTTCTTC
TRBJ2-7 . TRBV13 TRBD1 CASSFPGQGDEQYF TGTGCCAGCAGCTTTCCGGGACAGGGAGACGAGCAGTACTTC
TRBJ1-6 . TRBV4-3 . CASSQALLNSPLHF TGCGCCAGCAGCCAAGCCCTACTTAATTCACCCCTCCACTTT
TRBJ1-3 once TRBV27 . CASRPGITLYF TGTGCCAGCCGACCGGGAATAACCCTATATTTT
TRBJ2-2 . TRBV19 . CASTPGADTGELFF TGTGCCAGTACCCCAGGGGCGGACACCGGGGAGCTGTTTTTT
TRBJ2-5 . TRBV7-2 . CASSLVSGETQYF TGTGCCAGCAGCTTAGTATCGGGGGAGACCCAGTACTTC
TRBJ2-7 few TRBV5-6 TRBD1 CASSWGTGGHEQYF TGTGCCAGCAGCTGGGGGACAGGAGGCCACGAGCAGTACTTC
TRBJ1-5 . TRBV2 . CASTPGIFVNQPQHF TGTGCCAGCACTCCAGGGATATTCGTTAATCAGCCCCAGCATTTT
TRBJ1-1 . TRBV6-5 TRBD1 CASRPTGVGTEAFF TGTGCCAGCAGACCGACAGGGGTCGGCACTGAAGCTTTCTTT
TRBJ1-2 . TRBV7-9 TRBD1 CASSLETGGTYGYTF TGTGCCAGCAGCTTAGAGACAGGGGGCACCTATGGCTACACCTTC
TRBJ2-7 . TRBV4-1 TRBD1 CASSLTPAGTGFYEQYF TGCGCCAGCAGCCTAACACCCGCCGGGACAGGGTTCTACGAGCAGTACTTC
TRBJ1-5 . TRBV6-5 . CASYPPVRDNQPQHF TGTGCCAGCTACCCTCCGGTCAGGGACAATCAGCCCCAGCATTTT
TRBJ2-5 . TRBV5-1 TRBD2 CASSSGLAGAETQYF TGCGCCAGCAGCTCGGGACTAGCGGGAGCAGAGACCCAGTACTTC
TRBJ2-3 . TRBV6-5 TRBD2 CASSYNVREGPDTQYF TGTGCCAGCAGTTACAACGTCCGGGAGGGCCCAGATACGCAGTATTTT
TRBJ2-1 . TRBV7-9 . CASSFREQFF TGTGCCAGCAGCTTCCGTGAGCAGTTCTTC
TRBJ2-1 . TRBV18 TRBD2 CASSPDSGSGNEQFF TGTGCCAGCTCACCTGACAGCGGGAGTGGCAATGAGCAGTTCTTC
TRBJ2-2 . TRBV27 TRBD2 CASSTVAGRGTGELFF TGTGCCAGCAGTACGGTAGCTGGGAGGGGCACCGGGGAGCTGTTTTTT
TRBJ1-3 few TRBV11-1 . CASSHRDIGNTIYF TGTGCCAGCAGCCACAGGGATATTGGAAACACCATATATTTT
TRBJ1-2 . TRBV4-2 TRBD1 CASSQDGQGSYGYTF TGTGCCAGCAGCCAAGATGGACAGGGTAGCTATGGCTACACCTTC
TRBJ2-7 . TRBV15 TRBD1 CATSRAGQGNYEQYF TGTGCCACCAGCAGAGCGGGACAGGGGAACTACGAGCAGTACTTC
TRBJ1-5 . TRBV2 . CASSERVGQPQHF TGTGCCAGCAGTGAGCGGGTCGGTCAGCCCCAGCATTTT
TRBJ2-1 . TRBV7-3 TRBD2 CASSSIAGGGSEQFF TGTGCCAGCAGCTCCATAGCGGGAGGGGGGAGTGAGCAGTTCTTC
TRBJ2-2 . TRBV3-1/TRBV3-2 TRBD2 CASSRASGVNTGELFF TGTGCCAGCAGCCGCGCTAGCGGGGTGAACACCGGGGAGCTGTTTTTT
TRBJ2-7 . TRBV25-1 . CASSEGITGYEQYF TGTGCCAGCAGTGAAGGTATTACCGGGTACGAGCAGTACTTC
TRBJ1-5 . TRBV6-2/TRBV6-3 . CASSFLLPDMKQPQHF TGTGCCAGCAGTTTTCTACTTCCAGACATGAAACAGCCCCAGCATTTT
TRBJ1-6 . TRBV21-1 . CASTLKTGKTLHF TGTGCCAGCACCCTAAAGACAGGAAAGACCCTCCACTTT
TRBJ2-5 . TRBV18 TRBD2 CASSPGGGETQYF TGTGCCAGCTCACCCGGGGGGGGAGAGACCCAGTACTTC
TRBJ1-4 . TRBV5-4 . CASSLETRGEKLFF TGTGCCAGCAGCTTGGAGACTAGAGGAGAAAAACTGTTTTTT
TRBJ2-2 . TRBV5-5 TRBD1 CASSLRQGLLTGELFF TGTGCCAGCAGCCTCCGACAGGGTCTTTTGACCGGGGAGCTGTTTTTT
TRBJ2-1 . TRBV28 . CASSSRQWKFF TGTGCCAGCAGCTCTAGACAGTGGAAGTTCTTC
TRBJ2-7 . TRBV28 . CASSWRGPDYEQYF TGTGCCAGCAGTTGGAGGGGGCCTGACTACGAGCAGTACTTC
TRBJ1-4 . TRBV3-1/TRBV3-2 . CASSQVTALRARNEKLFF TGTGCCAGCAGCCAAGTTACCGCCCTCAGGGCGAGAAATGAAAAACTGTTTTTT
TRBJ1-2 . TRBV27 TRBD1 CASSLSGGGYGYTF TGTGCCAGCAGTTTATCAGGGGGCGGCTATGGCTACACCTTC
TRBJ2-2 . TRBV19 TRBD2 CASNRGGTSGSTNTGELFF TGTGCCAGTAACCGGGGTGGGACTAGCGGGAGTACGAACACCGGGGAGCTGTTTTTT
TRBJ2-1 . TRBV7-9 . CASSSLYNEQFF TGTGCCAGCAGCTCTCTATACAATGAGCAGTTCTTC
TRBJ1-2 . TRBV5-6 TRBD1 CASSQTGTGGYTF TGTGCCAGCAGCCAGACCGGGACAGGTGGCTACACCTTC
TRBJ1-2 . TRBV5-1 . CASSVTENYGYTF TGCGCCAGCAGCGTGACAGAAAACTATGGCTACACCTTC
TRBJ2-5 . TRBV18 TRBD1 CASSSGTAQETQYF TGTGCCAGCTCTTCCGGGACAGCCCAAGAGACCCAGTACTTC
TRBJ2-7 . TRBV9 TRBD1 CASSGTGGSYEQYF TGTGCCAGCAGCGGGACAGGAGGCTCCTACGAGCAGTACTTC
TRBJ1-2 . TRBV28 TRBD1 CASILSGGADYGYTF TGTGCCAGCATCCTTTCAGGGGGCGCAGACTATGGCTACACCTTC
TRBJ2-5 . TRBV27 . CASAYVGGDQTQYF TGTGCCAGCGCCTATGTTGGGGGCGACCAGACCCAGTACTTC